This entry concerns a single T cell receptor (beta chain). Trimming left V 1 base short and J 3 bases short, with 12 bases between. The CDR3 loop spans 15 amino acids. Per germline, CDR1 SGHVS and CDR2 FQNEAQ. This entry is derived from a study of shared clonotypes between healthy human individuals. The assay was immunoSEQ multiplex PCR, and TCRdb's table has in-frame clones only and misses some. The repertoire holds roughly 500,000 clones, with over 60% as singletons. V is TRBV7-8 and J is TRBJ1-2; D remains unclear. The receptor's source is a woman in her forties in good health. Some clones in this sample may be carry-over from other donors' samples. Sequenced material: PBMCs. The CDR3 DNA reads as TGTGCCAGCAGCTTAGGTAGACGGGGAGACTATGGCTACACCTTC. Translating it yields CASSLGRRGDYGYTF.